This T cell receptor (beta chain) was profiled in a study of OX40 agonist ivuxolimab in advanced cancers. Background on the study: An agonistic human IgG2 monoclonal antibody against OX40 (CD134) was given.

Method: immunoSEQ multiplex PCR; TCRdb's copy keeps in-frame clones and lacks some. This sample has tens of thousands of clones; 80% to 95% occur once, and the top ten carry roughly 0.55%. Germline V gene sequence: CDR1 LNHNV, CDR2 YYDKDF (reference sequence). Trimming stripped 3 bases from V and 6 bases from J, with 15 bases between. This CDR3 has 15 amino acids. The chain combines TRBV15 with TRBJ2-1, with D perhaps TRBD2 (6 bases). Source: CD4+ or CD8+ T cells sorted from blood, taken in a trial of the OX40 agonist ivuxolimab. This TCR was recovered from an adult with an advanced solid tumor such as melanoma, head and neck, liver or kidney cancer. The CDR3, as DNA: TGTGCCACCAGCAGTCCTCGACTAGGATCCAATGAGCAGTTCTTC. This encodes CATSSPRLGSNEQFF.